This TCR beta chain was sequenced during a study of Graves' ophthalmopathy and Graves' hyperthyroidism. RNA transcripts were the template, and TCR beta CDR3 regions were amplified from them. HTBI primers served in a first-round RT-PCR, which a second-round multiplex PCR followed. TCRdb analysed the multiplex PCR reads with MiXCR anew, one entry per CDR3 protein. The sample lists over 650,000 distinct CDR3 sequences; under 50% were seen once. This CDR3 has 13 residues. The V gene's germline CDR1 is LGHNA and CDR2 YNFKEQ. Deletions cut 3 bases from V and 3 bases from J, with 8 bases between. The table lists this clonotype with many counts.

The source material was peripheral blood. The genes are TRBV4-2 and TRBJ1-2; D is uncertain. This sequence was found in an adult man with Graves' ophthalmopathy. Here the CDR3 reads CASSHPLDYGYTF. Written as DNA, the CDR3 is TGTGCCAGCAGCCACCCCTTAGACTATGGCTACACCTTC.